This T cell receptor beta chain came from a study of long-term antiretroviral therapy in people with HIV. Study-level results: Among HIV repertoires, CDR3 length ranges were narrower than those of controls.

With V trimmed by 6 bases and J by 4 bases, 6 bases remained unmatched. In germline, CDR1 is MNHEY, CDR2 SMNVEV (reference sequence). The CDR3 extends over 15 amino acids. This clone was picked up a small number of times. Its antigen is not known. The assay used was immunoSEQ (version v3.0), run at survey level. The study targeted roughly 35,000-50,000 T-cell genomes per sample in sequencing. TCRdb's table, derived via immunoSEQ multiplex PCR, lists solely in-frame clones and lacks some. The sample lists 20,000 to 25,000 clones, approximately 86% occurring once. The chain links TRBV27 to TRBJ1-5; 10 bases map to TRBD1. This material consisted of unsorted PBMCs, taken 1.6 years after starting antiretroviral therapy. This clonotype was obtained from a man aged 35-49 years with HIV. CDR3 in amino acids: CASSQQGQGNQPQHF. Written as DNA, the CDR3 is TGTGCCAGCAGCCAACAGGGACAGGGGAATCAGCCCCAGCATTTT.